This T cell receptor (beta chain) is from a study of long-term antiretroviral therapy in people with HIV (dated by TCRdb to 2021 to 2024). Context from the whole study: Collection of the earliest samples took place about a decade ahead of the 2015 WHO recommendation for immediate ART, at a time when ART was typically delayed until CD4 counts fell. A retrospective serial study tested whether ART initiation and durable HIV suppression were associated with changes in peripheral blood TRB repertoire composition and diversity. From fewer than 35 adults with confirmed HIV infection, the cohort provided 192 cryopreserved PBMC samples, gathered serially across a mean of around six years (range 1-12). About 40% of the 30 participants with HIV were female. No cross-contamination during QIAcube processing turned up in test extractions that ran a monoclonal T-cell line alongside around 32 polyclonal samples.

Comment on this clone: The antigen this receptor binds is unknown. The input lacks base qualities; no much larger clone sits a single base away.

In the germline V gene, CDR1 corresponds to SGHVS and CDR2 to FQNEAQ. The cysteine opens and the phenylalanine closes a CDR3 of 14 amino acids. The sequence is cut down to CDR3 DNA, 42 bases in frame from base 1. V loses 5 bases of germline sequence and J loses 3 bases, and the interval between the two ends is 10 bases. To be included, a participant needed at least one PBMC sample from before ART initiation plus at least two post-ART samples. Treatment was received in the United States of America by all participants with HIV. Before DNA extraction, cryopreserved samples of 1-10 million PBMC were thawed and then washed. At the time of the earliest PBMC sample, participants with HIV were aged between about 23 and 54 years. PBMC samples from each participant spanned 1-4 timepoints before ART initiation and 2-8 timepoints after ART initiation, with a median of 7 samples. Serial HIV viral load, CD4+ T-cell count, ART history and demographic data were obtained for every participant. Using a Qiagen kit on a QIAcube, genomic DNA was extracted from unsorted PBMC, with samples processed in batches of 12.

Sequencing of the TRB variable region was done with the immunoSEQ hsTCRB v3.0 assay at survey level resolution. TRB sequencing targeted a depth of about 35,000-50,000 T-cell genomes per sample. Pooled TRB libraries were sequenced on an Illumina MiSeq with a v3 150-cycle kit. Regarding the original processing steps: Analysis of repertoires was carried out in R inside a reproducible Nextflow workflow spanning QC, data transformation and analysis. LymphoSeq2, an R package for AIRR-Seq data exploration, was used to implement custom analyses. After excluding a handful of samples that yielded fewer than 5000 total TRB sequences, 188 HIV repertoires remained for analysis. Among the roughly 200 retained HIV repertoires, some 59 were collected before ART initiation and 120 to 140 after ART initiation. Each repertoire was downsampled to 5000 TRB nucleotide sequences, and summary statistics were averaged across 100 downsampling iterations. Only TRB sequences with CDR3 regions of at least seven amino acids were retained for analysis. A Shannon entropy-derived clonality score and the Gini coefficient were used to measure diversity. In repertoire networks, the top 5000 CDR3 amino acid sequences were linked whenever an edit distance of one separated two sequences. For TRB CDR3 amino acid sequences, GLIPH2 was used to predict antigen specificity groups and MHC restriction. To flag known CMV, EBV, HIV or tissue antigen associations, CDR3 amino acid sequences were matched against VDJdb and McPAS-TCR. Pre-ART, post-ART and control groups were compared with Wilcoxon signed-rank tests and Holm-Bonferroni correction. TCRdb retrieved this table from immuneACCESS and kept in-frame rearrangements only. Not all clones are present; in checked studies, unresolved V genes account for under half, and no reason is known for the remainder. Clone size and V and J calls were adopted from that table, with D and trimming inferred from the DNA. Within this sample are about 14,000 clones, with around 80% of them counted one time only. 7.2% of the sample is taken by the ten largest.

What the research found in general, with its limitations: A significant increase in TRB diversity was found to be associated with ART initiation, although TRB diversity was observed to remain significantly below that of transplant donor controls even after long-term ART. Owing to limited PBMC availability, only the TCR beta chain was sequenced, without alpha chain pairing. Samples dated from the mid-2000s to the late 2010s, and the ART regimens used may be less effective than current ones. At every time point, the repertoire was dominated by expanded TRB clones first identified before ART initiation, although this dominance fluctuated and, in many PLHIV, declined after ART. Inferences about post-ART repertoire changes were limited because no data were available on ART adherence, viral resistance or therapy changes. Unsorted PBMC were profiled instead of sorted CD4+ and CD8+ T cells because pre-ART samples had limited cell numbers. Compared with controls, HIV repertoires had narrower CDR3 length ranges, and the network structure pointed to an antigen-experienced repertoire that shifted only slightly toward naive after ART.

The chain links TRBV7-8 with TRBJ2-2; TRBD1 is a weak D gene call, 6 bases matching. This TCR was sampled from a man aged 25-45 years with HIV. The material was unsorted PBMCs, obtained 0.4 years after starting antiretroviral therapy. For the CDR3, the sequence is CASSIRQDTGELFF. The bases are TGTGCCAGCAGCATTCGACAGGACACCGGGGAGCTGTTTTTT.